Below, one T cell receptor (beta chain) is given with its context. The CDR3 runs 14 residues. These data belong to a study of cytomegalovirus exposure and HLA in healthy donors. The PCR made use of 60 Vbeta and 13 Jbeta primers. The protocol was immunoSEQ multiplex PCR, while the TCRdb copy is restricted to in-frame clones and leaves out a portion. The sample carries about 180,000 clones, around three quarters recorded once. The J gene is TRBJ1-1, the V gene TRBV12-2. TRBV12-2 is labeled a pseudogene. The sequence came from a woman in her 30s in good health and CMV-seronegative. The sample consisted of PBMCs. In nucleotides, the CDR3 is TGTGCAAGACGGCTACCCTTAGGGAGCACTGAAGCTTTCTTT. Protein product: CARRLPLGSTEAFF.